This record concerns one TCR beta chain sequence. What it recognizes is unknown. This CDR3 has 17 amino acids. J gave up 2 bases and V 6 bases, and 8 bases lay outside the gene matches. In germline, CDR1 is SGHDN, CDR2 FVKESK. Each donor was healthy, and each was a bone marrow donor. The entry originates in a study of cytomegalovirus exposure and HLA in healthy donors. Study-level results: V- and J-gene trimming of TCR beta was linked (in a later analysis) to a missense DCLRE1C variant.

Use of 60 Vbeta and 13 Jbeta primers characterized the PCR. Method: immunoSEQ multiplex PCR; TCRdb's copy keeps in-frame clones and lacks some. This sample yields 130,000 to 150,000 clones, of which nearly 80% are seen a single time; approximately 2.9% belongs to the top ten. The sequencing sample was made of PBMCs. The chain links TRBV14 to TRBJ2-3, with TRBD2 identical over 13 bases. This receptor was obtained from a man in his forties in good health and CMV-seropositive. This CDR3 is CASRRGLAGINTDTQYF. CDR3 DNA: TGTGCCAGCAGACGGGGACTAGCGGGGATCAACACAGATACGCAGTATTTT.